The clone carrying this TCR beta chain was seen just once. Antigen specificity is unknown. This entry comes from a study of shared clonotypes between healthy human individuals. Some clones are missing from TCRdb's copy, which holds only in-frame ones; the method was immunoSEQ multiplex PCR. Among some 2,000,000 clones listed, roughly 94% were seen once. General study results and limits: Rarefaction showed that sequencing of sorted subsets was incomplete (despite large depth).

Terminally differentiated effector memory CD45RA+ cells were excluded from the naive CD8 cells, which were CD45RO-negative and positively selected for CCR7. Germline values: CDR1 SGHVS, CDR2 FQNEAQ. CDR3 length equals 18 residues. J was trimmed by 6 bases and V by 2 bases; bases with no gene match: 13. The chain joins TRBV7-8 to TRBJ2-2; 9 bases are shared with TRBD1. The sequenced material came from naive CD8+ T cells sorted from blood. This TCR was sampled from a man in his late teens or twenties in good health. CDR3 sequence: CASSLYIAGTGSAGELFF. The CDR3 DNA follows: TGTGCCAGCAGCTTATATATCGCCGGGACAGGGTCGGCCGGGGAGCTGTTTTTT.